What follows are 30 T cell receptor beta chains derived from one specimen sequenced in a study of shared clonotypes between healthy human individuals. Sequencing was performed with immunoSEQ multiplex PCR; in TCRdb, only in-frame clones are kept and a portion is missing. The top ten hold 12% of the sample, which has around 500,000 clones, about 78% seen once. The specimen was PBMCs. The receptors stem from a woman between 40 and 50 years old in good health. Some clones in this sample may be carry-over from other donors' samples.

The chain uses TRBV6-1 and TRBJ2-3; possible D gene TRBD2, 5 bases. The germline V gene encodes CDR1 MNHNS and CDR2 SASEGT. CDR3 length: 15 amino acids. The V gene lost 6 bases and the J gene lost 8 bases, with 21 bases spanning the gap. CDR3: CASSLERERVTTQYF. The CDR3 nucleotides read TGTGCCAGCAGCCTGGAGAGGGAGAGGGTGACTACGCAGTATTTT.

This clone was detected many times. The chain couples TRBV6-1 to TRBJ1-2; D gene ambiguous. Deletions cut 6 bases from V and 8 bases from J, with 19 bases between. Germline values: CDR1 MNHNS, CDR2 SASEGT. The CDR3 contains 14 residues. The CDR3 loop reads CASSLRTAETGYTF. The CDR3 DNA is TGTGCCAGCAGCCTGAGGACCGCAGAAACGGGCTACACCTTC.

This chain links TRBV19 with TRBJ2-5; the D is unclear. V lost 3 bases to trimming and J lost 5 bases, with 7 bases between them. CDR3 length: 12 residues. The germline gives CDR1 LNHDA, CDR2 SQIVND (reference sequence). The CDR3 nucleotides read TGTGCCAGTAGTATTGCTGAGGAGACCCAGTACTTC. This codes for CASSIAEETQYF.

The DNA for the CDR3 is TGCGCCAGCAGCTTGGCCTGGGATAACACTGAAGCTTTCTTT. Protein: CASSLAWDNTEAFF. J is TRBJ1-1 and V is TRBV5-1; D unclear. The CDR3 loop spans 14 amino acids. Trimming removed 0 bases at V and 2 bases at J, with 8 bases between. In germline, CDR1 is SGHRS, CDR2 YFSETQ.

The chain joins TRBV15 to TRBJ1-2; no clear D. The CDR3 covers 14 residues. Germline CDR1 reads LNHNV; CDR2 reads YYDKDF (reference sequence). The germline V and J ends were trimmed by 1 base and 4 bases, with 10 bases remaining between them. CDR3 loop: CATSRVGGIYGYTF. CDR3 nucleotides: TGTGCCACCAGCAGAGTGGGCGGTATCTATGGCTACACCTTC.

This clone was seen a few times. The chain links TRBV4-1 to TRBJ2-1; 7 bases line up with TRBD2. In germline, CDR1 is MGHRA, CDR2 YSYEKL. V lost 1 base to trimming and J lost 4 bases; unmatched junction nucleotides: 7. The CDR3 covers 16 residues. The CDR3 here is CASSQGSSGIYNEQFF. CDR3 nucleotide sequence: TGCGCCAGCAGCCAAGGTTCTAGCGGAATTTACAATGAGCAGTTCTTC.

The chain couples TRBV18 to TRBJ1-2; a weak D match, TRBD1 (5 bases). This CDR3 has 15 residues. The germline V gene encodes CDR1 KGHSH and CDR2 LQKENI. V lost 3 bases and J lost 6, with 17 bases in between. CDR3 bases: TGTGCCAGCTCACCTCAATCTGGGGCTAGGGATGGCTACACCTTC. This encodes CASSPQSGARDGYTF.

The CDR3 loop is CASSRLAGAEQYF. The DNA for the CDR3 is TGTGCCAGCAGCCGCTTGGCCGGGGCGGAGCAGTACTTC. The chain recombines TRBV7-3 with TRBJ2-7; D possibly uses TRBD1 or TRBD2 (5 bases each). The CDR3 is made up of 13 amino acids. V gave up 5 bases and J gave up 7 bases, with 15 bases separating them. Germline loops: CDR1 SGHTA, CDR2 FQGTGA.

A word on this clone: Just one base apart from a much larger clone, this may be a read error. The genes are TRBV6-1 and TRBJ1-3; D might be TRBD1 (5 bases). The CDR3 runs 17 residues. Germline V gene lookup returns CDR1 MNHNS and CDR2 SASEGT. The germline V and J ends were trimmed by 1 base and 1 base, with 14 bases remaining between them. CDR3 in amino acids: CASSEVLGGGSGNTIYF. CDR3 in DNA: TGTGCCAGCAGTGAAGTCCTCGGGGGTGGATCTGGAAACACCATATATTTT.

This sequence joins TRBV19 and TRBJ1-2, with D hard to call. Trimming removed 7 bases at V and 2 bases at J, with 20 bases between. The germline V gene encodes CDR1 LNHDA and CDR2 SQIVND (reference sequence). This CDR3 is 16 amino acids long. The CDR3 reads CASNGWFGLTNYGYTF. DNA of the CDR3: TGTGCCAGTAACGGGTGGTTCGGACTCACAAACTATGGCTACACCTTC.

The chain carries TRBV29-1 and TRBJ2-5; TRBD2 matches at 8 bases. The J call may be mistaken, given a closer DNA end match to TRBJ2-7. Germline V gene lookup returns CDR1 SQVTM and CDR2 ANQGSEA. The CDR3 runs 13 residues. CDR3 protein: CSASGGPPLEQYF. DNA for the CDR3: TGCAGCGCCTCGGGAGGGCCTCCCCTCGAGCAGTACTTC.

This rearrangement joins TRBV7-9 to TRBJ2-6; D is undetermined. The CDR3 runs 18 residues. CDR1 is SEHNR and CDR2 is FQNEAQ in the germline V gene (reference sequence). The ends were cut back, 5 bases at V and 5 bases at J, with 22 bases in the middle. The DNA of the CDR3 is TGTGCCAGCAGCGTCAGTAAATACCATGAAAGTCGGGCCAACGTCCTGACTTTC. Translated: CASSVSKYHESRANVLTF.

J is TRBJ2-1 and V is TRBV30; 7 bases align to TRBD2. The trim removed 2 bases at V and 6 bases at J, leaving 10 bases unmatched. Germline V gives CDR1 GTSNPN, CDR2 SVGIG (reference sequence). This CDR3 region has 15 residues. CDR3 loop: CAWSKTSEDVNEQFF. Here the CDR3 DNA reads TGTGCCTGGAGTAAAACTAGCGAAGACGTCAATGAGCAGTTCTTC.

The chain carries TRBV5-1 and TRBJ2-7; 10 positions match TRBD2. V was pared by 3 bases and J by 5 bases, with 5 bases of the junction left unmatched. CDR1 and CDR2 from the germline V gene are SGHRS and YFSETQ. CDR3 length equals 14 residues. CDR3 nucleotide sequence: TGCGCCAGCAGCTCGGGACTAGCGAACGACGAGCAGTACTTC. It specifies CASSSGLANDEQYF.

The V call is TRBV4-2, the J call TRBJ2-1; 7 nucleotides align to TRBD2. The germline gives CDR1 LGHNA, CDR2 YNFKEQ. J was trimmed by 4 bases and V by 4 bases; bases with no gene match: 10. CDR3 length: 16 amino acids. The CDR3 DNA sequence: TGTGCCAGCAGCCGAGGGAGCGGGAACGGGTACAATGAGCAGTTCTTC. This gives the protein CASSRGSGNGYNEQFF.

The V and J genes are TRBV5-4 and TRBJ2-7; D remains unclear. The V gene lost 0 bases and the J gene lost 2 bases, with 3 bases spanning the gap. Germline V gene sequence: CDR1 SGHNT, CDR2 YYREEE (reference sequence). The CDR3 sequence is 12 residues long. In DNA form, the CDR3 reads TGTGCCAGCAGCTTGGTCCCCTACGAGCAGTACTTC. It yields the protein CASSLVPYEQYF.

CDR3 in amino acids: CASSVVPANTEAFF. The CDR3 DNA reads TGTGCCAGCAGCGTAGTTCCAGCGAACACTGAAGCTTTCTTT. This chain connects TRBV9 to TRBJ1-1; D gene unclear. Germline V lookup: CDR1 SGDLS, CDR2 YYNGEE. The V end was cut by 0 bases, the J end by 1 base, with 7 bases between. The CDR3 runs 14 residues.

The rearrangement joins TRBV5-1 to TRBJ2-2; 7 bases map to TRBD1. Germline assignment: CDR1 SGHRS and CDR2 YFSETQ. The V segment lost 1 base and the J segment 5 bases; nucleotides outside the gene matches: 8. The CDR3 is made up of 16 amino acids. The CDR3 coding sequence is TGCGCCAGCAGCTTGAGGGCAGGGGGTGGAACCGGGGAGCTGTTTTTT. Protein product: CASSLRAGGGTGELFF.

The sample holds one count of this clone. The rearrangement joins TRBV6-5 to TRBJ1-2; 8 bases line up with TRBD1. The CDR3 consists of 14 residues. The germline V gene encodes CDR1 MNHEY and CDR2 SVGAGI. J was trimmed by 2 bases and V by 6 bases; bases with no gene match: 5. As DNA, the CDR3 is TGTGCCAGCAGGGGGACAGGAGTCAACTATGGCTACACCTTC. This encodes CASRGTGVNYGYTF.

The chain uses TRBV6-5 and TRBJ2-7; 7 nucleotides match TRBD1. This CDR3 is 12 amino acids long. The V gene end was trimmed by 8 bases and the J gene end by 5 bases; junction bases not matched to a gene: 6. Per germline, CDR1 MNHEY and CDR2 SVGAGI. DNA of the CDR3: TGTGCCAGCCAAAGGGGGCAAAACGAGCAGTACTTC. Protein: CASQRGQNEQYF.

V gene TRBV7-3 combines with J gene TRBJ2-7; 12 bases map to TRBD2. This CDR3 spans 19 amino acids. J lost 5 bases, V lost 5 bases, and 19 bases had no gene match. Germline loops: CDR1 SGHTA, CDR2 FQGTGA. The CDR3 loop is CASSAAESRLAGVHHEQYF. CDR3 in DNA: TGTGCCAGCAGCGCCGCGGAATCGAGACTAGCGGGAGTTCATCACGAGCAGTACTTC.

CDR3 DNA: TGCAGCGTTGCGGACACCGGGGAGCTGTTTTTT. Protein product: CSVADTGELFF. The chain joins TRBV29-1 to TRBJ2-2; D unresolved. Trimming stripped 4 bases from V and 3 bases from J, with 3 bases between. The germline V gene has CDR1 SQVTM and CDR2 ANQGSEA. The CDR3 runs 11 residues.

In this sample, this clone turned up a few times. The chain has TRBV11-1 and TRBJ2-3; 8 bases are shared with TRBD2. Germline V gene lookup returns CDR1 SGHAT and CDR2 FQDESV (reference sequence). The CDR3 length is 19 residues. V lost 0 bases, J lost 1 base, and 12 bases stayed unmatched. In DNA, the CDR3 is TGTGCCAGCAGCTTAGCGGCCTGGCGGGAGGAAATGGGCACAGATACGCAGTATTTT. Translating gives CASSLAAWREEMGTDTQYF.

This clone showed up just a few times. The chain uses TRBV5-6 and TRBJ1-2; a possible D gene is TRBD1 (5 bases). The CDR3 runs to 15 residues. V lost 2 bases and J 4 bases, leaving 15 bases between the germline ends. Germline CDR1 SGHDT, CDR2 YYEEEE. CDR3 nucleotides: TGTGCCAGCAGCTTAAGACAGTCAAAGGGCTATGGCTACACCTTC. Translation: CASSLRQSKGYGYTF.

This clone was recorded a few times. This CDR3 is CASSVGTSGRGEQFF. The CDR3 DNA is TGTGCCAGCAGCGTTGGGACTAGCGGGAGAGGTGAGCAGTTCTTC. The genes are TRBV9 and TRBJ2-1; TRBD2 agrees at 14 bases. V lost 2 bases and J lost 9; bases outside the gene matches: 4. Germline V gene data show CDR1 as SGDLS and CDR2 as YYNGEE. CDR3 length: 15 amino acids. Supplemented by reference TRBV9 and TRBJ2-1, the full variable domain reads DSGVTQTPKHLITATGQRVTLRCSPRSGDLSVYWYQQSLDQGLQFLIQYYNGEERAKGNILERFSAQQFPDLHSELNLSSLELGDSALYFCASSVGTSGRGEQFFGPGTRLTVL.

This clone showed up just a few times. This chain uses TRBV7-2 with TRBJ2-2; a possible D gene is TRBD2 (5 bases). The ends were cut back, 1 base at V and 12 bases at J, with 6 bases in the middle. There are 11 residues in the CDR3. The germline V gene encodes CDR1 SGHTA and CDR2 FQGNSA. Here the CDR3 DNA reads TGTGCCAGCAGCTTAGGAGGGAAGCTGTTTTTT. Protein: CASSLGGKLFF.

This clone was counted at least ten times. This chain links TRBV30 with TRBJ2-7; D unresolved. This CDR3 is 12 amino acids long. The ends were cut back, 1 base at V and 6 bases at J, with 10 bases in the middle. The germline V gene has CDR1 GTSNPN and CDR2 SVGIG (reference sequence). CDR3 sequence (DNA): TGTGCCTGGAGTGGAAGTGCCCCCGAGCAGTACTTC. This sequence encodes CAWSGSAPEQYF. The full variable domain, its missing parts supplied by reference TRBV30 and TRBJ2-7, is SQTIHQWPATLVQPVGSPLSLECTVEGTSNPNLYWYRQAAGRGLQLLFYSVGIGQISSEVPQNLSASRPQDRQFILSSKKLLLSDSGFYLCAWSGSAPEQYFGPGTRLTVT.

This clone has only one observation. The chain combines TRBV11-2 with TRBJ1-3; D remains ambiguous. The germline CDR1 and CDR2 sequences are SGHAT and FQNNGV. Trimming took 1 base from V and 2 from J, leaving 6 bases between them. This CDR3 is 14 amino acids long. The CDR3, as DNA: TGTGCCAGCAGCTTAGCGGCTCCTGGAAACACCATATATTTT. As protein: CASSLAAPGNTIYF.

About this clone itself: Other DNA sequences of this sample code for an identical CDR3. The CDR3 nucleotides are TGTGCCAGCAGTTTAGGGACTAGCGGGAGAGAGACCCAGTACTTC. It specifies CASSLGTSGRETQYF. The chain combines TRBV27 with TRBJ2-5; TRBD2 matches at 14 bases. Germline V gives CDR1 MNHEY, CDR2 SMNVEV (reference sequence). V was clipped by 2 bases and J by 4 bases; unmatched bases: 0. The CDR3 spans 15 residues.

J is TRBJ1-2 and V is TRBV28; D remains unclear. The CDR3 totals 13 residues. CDR1 is MDHEN, CDR2 SYDVKM, per germline. The germline V and J ends were trimmed by 3 bases and 5 bases, with 10 bases remaining between them. The CDR3 coding sequence is TGTGCCAGCAGTTTTGACCTCGAATATGGCTACACCTTC. Protein product: CASSFDLEYGYTF.